The clone carrying this T cell receptor beta chain was seen at least ten times. Antigen unknown. Original methodology: Using the CDR3 differences seen across clinicopathological groups, the authors built a distant-metastasis classifier for papillary thyroid cancer, which was meant to discriminate distant-metastatic patients. TCRdb re-called clones from the PCR reads using MiXCR. The V and J calls come from TCRdb's annotation, not from the publication. Altogether roughly 83,000 clones are present, 15% being singletons, with the ten largest covering just over 3.5%. The data belong to a study of metastatic and nonmetastatic thyroid tumors. Study-level background: Patients with malignant and benign thyroid disease provided blood and tumor or nodule tissue, whose repertoires were compared. The study's findings and limits: Patients with malignant thyroid tumors reportedly had significantly higher TCR beta diversity than those with benign nodules, in blood and tumor.

The germline CDR1 and CDR2 sequences are SGHRS and YFSETQ. The CDR3 runs to 15 residues. V shed 0 bases and J shed 0 bases, with 6 bases lying between them. Patients had received no treatment of any kind before thyroid surgery. The gene calls are TRBV5-1 and TRBJ1-4; D uncertain. The specimen was blood. The clonotype originates from a female donor with papillary thyroid cancer or a benign thyroid nodule (not recorded which). Some clones in this sample may be carry-over from other donors' samples. CDR3 residues: CASSLARATNEKLFF. The CDR3 nucleotides are TGCGCCAGCAGCTTGGCCAGAGCAACTAATGAAAAACTGTTTTTT.